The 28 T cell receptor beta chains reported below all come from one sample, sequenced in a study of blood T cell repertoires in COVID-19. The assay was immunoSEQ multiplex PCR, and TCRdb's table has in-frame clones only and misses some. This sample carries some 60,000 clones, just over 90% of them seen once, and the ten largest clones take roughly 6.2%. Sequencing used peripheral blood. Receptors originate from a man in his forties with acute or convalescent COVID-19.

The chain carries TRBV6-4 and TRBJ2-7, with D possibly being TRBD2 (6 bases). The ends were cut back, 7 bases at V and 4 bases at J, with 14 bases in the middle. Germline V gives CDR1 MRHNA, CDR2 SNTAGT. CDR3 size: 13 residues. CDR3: CASKNGRWYEQYF. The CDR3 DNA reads TGTGCCAGCAAGAACGGGAGATGGTACGAGCAGTACTTC.

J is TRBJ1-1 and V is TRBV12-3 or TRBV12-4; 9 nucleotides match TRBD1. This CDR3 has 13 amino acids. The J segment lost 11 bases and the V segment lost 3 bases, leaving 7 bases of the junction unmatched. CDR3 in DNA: TGTGCCAGCAGTTTGCAACAGGGGGCGGTGGCTTTCTTT. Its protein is CASSLQQGAVAFF.

The CDR3 sequence is CAWRRQGNTEAFF. The CDR3 DNA reads TGTGCCTGGAGAAGGCAGGGTAACACTGAAGCTTTCTTT. J is TRBJ1-1 and V is TRBV30; a weak D match, TRBD1 (5 bases). Trimming took off 3 bases at V and 2 bases at J, with 10 bases between the two ends. The CDR3 has 13 amino acids. CDR1 is GTSNPN, CDR2 SVGIG, per germline (reference sequence). Using reference TRBV30 and TRBJ1-1 for the parts outside the CDR3, the full variable domain is SQTIHQWPATLVQPVGSPLSLECTVEGTSNPNLYWYRQAAGRGLQLLFYSVGIGQISSEVPQNLSASRPQDRQFILSSKKLLLSDSGFYLCAWRRQGNTEAFFGQGTRLTVV.

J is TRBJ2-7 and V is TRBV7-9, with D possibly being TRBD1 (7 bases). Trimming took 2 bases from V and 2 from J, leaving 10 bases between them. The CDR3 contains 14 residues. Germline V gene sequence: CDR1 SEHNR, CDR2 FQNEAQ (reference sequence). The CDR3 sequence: CASSLQGGTYEQYF. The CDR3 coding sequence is TGTGCCAGCAGCTTACAGGGGGGAACCTACGAGCAGTACTTC.

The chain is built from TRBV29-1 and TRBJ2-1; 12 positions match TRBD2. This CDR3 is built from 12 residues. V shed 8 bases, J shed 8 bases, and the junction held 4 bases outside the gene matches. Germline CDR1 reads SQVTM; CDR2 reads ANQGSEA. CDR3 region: CSLAGGGDEQFF. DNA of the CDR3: TGCAGCCTAGCGGGAGGGGGCGATGAGCAGTTCTTC.

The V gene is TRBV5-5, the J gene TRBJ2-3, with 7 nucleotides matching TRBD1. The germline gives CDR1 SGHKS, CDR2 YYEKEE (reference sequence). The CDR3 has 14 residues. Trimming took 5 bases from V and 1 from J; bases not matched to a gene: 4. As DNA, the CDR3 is TGTGCCAGCAGTACCACAGGGGGCACAGATACGCAGTATTTT. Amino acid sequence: CASSTTGGTDTQYF.

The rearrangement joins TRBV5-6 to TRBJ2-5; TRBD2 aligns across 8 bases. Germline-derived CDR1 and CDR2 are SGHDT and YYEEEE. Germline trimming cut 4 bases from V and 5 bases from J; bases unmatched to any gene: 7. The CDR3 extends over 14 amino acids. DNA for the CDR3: TGTGCCAGCAGCCCCAGCGGGAGTGGTGAGACCCAGTACTTC. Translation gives CASSPSGSGETQYF.

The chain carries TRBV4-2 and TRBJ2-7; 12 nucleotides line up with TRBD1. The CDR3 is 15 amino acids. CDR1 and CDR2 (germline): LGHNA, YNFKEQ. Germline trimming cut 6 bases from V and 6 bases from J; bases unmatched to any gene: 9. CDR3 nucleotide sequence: TGTGCCAGCAGGCCCCGGGACAGGGGGCAATTCGAGCAGTACTTC. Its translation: CASRPRDRGQFEQYF.

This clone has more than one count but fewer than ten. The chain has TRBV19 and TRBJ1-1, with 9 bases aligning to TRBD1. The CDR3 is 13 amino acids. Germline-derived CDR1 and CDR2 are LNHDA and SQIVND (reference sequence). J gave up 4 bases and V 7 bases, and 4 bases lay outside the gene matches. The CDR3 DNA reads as TGTGCCAGTACCAAGGACAGGGGCACTGAAGCTTTCTTT. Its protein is CASTKDRGTEAFF.

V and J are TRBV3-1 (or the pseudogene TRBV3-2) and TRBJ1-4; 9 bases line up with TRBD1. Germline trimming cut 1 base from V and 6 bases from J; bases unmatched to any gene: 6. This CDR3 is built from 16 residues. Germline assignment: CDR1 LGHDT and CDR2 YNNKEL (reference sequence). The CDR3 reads CASSQGWDRVYEKLFF. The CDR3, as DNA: TGTGCCAGCAGCCAAGGGTGGGACAGGGTTTATGAAAAACTGTTTTTT.

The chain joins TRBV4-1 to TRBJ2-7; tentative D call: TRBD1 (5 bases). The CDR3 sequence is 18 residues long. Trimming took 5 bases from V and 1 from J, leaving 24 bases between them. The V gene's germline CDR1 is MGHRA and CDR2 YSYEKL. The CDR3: CASSSFPLTAIGSYEQYF. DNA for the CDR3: TGCGCCAGCAGCTCGTTCCCGTTGACAGCCATCGGGTCCTACGAGCAGTACTTC.

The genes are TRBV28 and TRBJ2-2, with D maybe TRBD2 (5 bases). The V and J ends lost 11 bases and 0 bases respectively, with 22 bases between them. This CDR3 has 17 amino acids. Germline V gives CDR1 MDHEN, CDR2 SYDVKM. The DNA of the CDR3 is TGTGCCGGCAAGAAGATAGGAGGACTTCCGAACACCGGGGAGCTGTTTTTT. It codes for CAGKKIGGLPNTGELFF.

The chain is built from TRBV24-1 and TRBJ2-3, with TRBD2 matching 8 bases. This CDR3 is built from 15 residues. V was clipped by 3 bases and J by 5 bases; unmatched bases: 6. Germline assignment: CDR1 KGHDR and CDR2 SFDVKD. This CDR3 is CATSDTSGNIDTQYF. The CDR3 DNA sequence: TGTGCCACCAGTGATACTAGCGGAAACATAGATACGCAGTATTTT.

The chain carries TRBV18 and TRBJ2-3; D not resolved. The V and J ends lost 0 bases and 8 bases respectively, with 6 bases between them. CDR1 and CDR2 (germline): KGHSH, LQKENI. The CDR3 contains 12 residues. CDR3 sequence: CASSPPTSTQYF. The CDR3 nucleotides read TGTGCCAGCTCACCACCGACAAGTACGCAGTATTTT. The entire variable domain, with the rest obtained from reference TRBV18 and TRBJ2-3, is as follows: NAGVMQNPRHLVRRRGQEARLRCSPMKGHSHVYWYRQLPEEGLKFMVYLQKENIIDESGMPKERFSAEFPKEGPSILRIQQVVRGDSAAYFCASSPPTSTQYFGPGTRLTVL.

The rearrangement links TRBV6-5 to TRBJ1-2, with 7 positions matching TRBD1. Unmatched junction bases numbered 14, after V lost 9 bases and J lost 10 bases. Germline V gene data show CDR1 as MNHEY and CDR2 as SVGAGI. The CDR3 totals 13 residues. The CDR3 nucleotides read TGTGCCAGTTATGGTAGACAGGGCGGTGACTACACCTTC. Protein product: CASYGRQGGDYTF.

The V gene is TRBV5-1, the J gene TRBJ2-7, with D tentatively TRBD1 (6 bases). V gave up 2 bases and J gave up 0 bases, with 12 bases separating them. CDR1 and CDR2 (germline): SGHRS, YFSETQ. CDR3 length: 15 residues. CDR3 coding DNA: TGCGCCAGCAGCTTACTCGGGGACACCTCCTACGAGCAGTACTTC. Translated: CASSLLGDTSYEQYF.

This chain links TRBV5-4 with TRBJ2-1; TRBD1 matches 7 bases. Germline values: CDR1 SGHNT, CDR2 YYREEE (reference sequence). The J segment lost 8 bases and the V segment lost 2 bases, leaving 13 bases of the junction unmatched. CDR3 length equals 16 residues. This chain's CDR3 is CASSFPRQGVGDEQFF. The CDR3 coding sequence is TGTGCCAGCAGCTTCCCGCGCCAGGGGGTAGGAGATGAGCAGTTCTTC.

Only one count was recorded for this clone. The CDR3 region has the DNA TGTGCCATCAGGCGGGACTTGGGGCGCAATGCTGAAGCTTTCTTT. It is translated as CAIRRDLGRNAEAFF. The V and J genes are TRBV10-3 and TRBJ1-1, with D perhaps matching TRBD1 (5 bases). CDR3 length equals 15 residues. Per germline, CDR1 ENHRY and CDR2 SYGVKD. V was shortened by 6 bases and J by 6 bases, with 20 bases between the two germline ends.

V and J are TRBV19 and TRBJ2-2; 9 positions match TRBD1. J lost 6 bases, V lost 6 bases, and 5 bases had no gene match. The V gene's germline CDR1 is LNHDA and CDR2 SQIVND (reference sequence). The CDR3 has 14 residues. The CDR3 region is CASSPTGGSGELFF. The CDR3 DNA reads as TGTGCCAGTAGCCCCACAGGGGGCTCCGGGGAGCTGTTTTTT. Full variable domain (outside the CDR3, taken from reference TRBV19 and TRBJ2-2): DGGITQSPKYLFRKEGQNVTLSCEQNLNHDAMYWYRQDPGQGLRLIYYSQIVNDFQKGDIAEGYSVSREKKESFPLTVTSAQKNPTAFYLCASSPTGGSGELFFGEGSRLTVL.

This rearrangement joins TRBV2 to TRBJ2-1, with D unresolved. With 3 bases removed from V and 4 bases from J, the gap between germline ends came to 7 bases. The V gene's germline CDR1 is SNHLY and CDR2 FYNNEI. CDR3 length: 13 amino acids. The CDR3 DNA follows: TGTGCCAGCAGTGATAATAGATACAATGAGCAGTTCTTC. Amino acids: CASSDNRYNEQFF.

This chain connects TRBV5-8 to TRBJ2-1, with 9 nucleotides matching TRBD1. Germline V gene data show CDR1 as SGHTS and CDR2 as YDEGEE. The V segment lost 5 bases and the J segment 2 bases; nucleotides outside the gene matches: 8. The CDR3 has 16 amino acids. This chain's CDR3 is CASRAGTGFTYNEQFF. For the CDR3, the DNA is TGTGCCAGCAGAGCCGGGACAGGGTTCACCTACAATGAGCAGTTCTTC.

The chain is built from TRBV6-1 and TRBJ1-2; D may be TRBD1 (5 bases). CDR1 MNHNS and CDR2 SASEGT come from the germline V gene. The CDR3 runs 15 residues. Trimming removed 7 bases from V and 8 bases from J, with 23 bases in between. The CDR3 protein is CASIQELQAGRGYTF. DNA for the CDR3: TGTGCCAGCATCCAAGAGCTCCAAGCGGGACGAGGCTACACCTTC.

In DNA form, the CDR3 reads TGTGCCAGCAGCTTCCCCCCGGGACAGAGCTCCTATAATTCACCCCTCCACTTT. Amino acids: CASSFPPGQSSYNSPLHF. The chain carries TRBV7-2 and TRBJ1-6; 7 bases align to TRBD1. CDR1 SGHTA and CDR2 FQGNSA come from the germline V gene. The length of the CDR3 is 18 residues. V lost 3 bases, J lost 0 bases, and 8 bases stayed unmatched.

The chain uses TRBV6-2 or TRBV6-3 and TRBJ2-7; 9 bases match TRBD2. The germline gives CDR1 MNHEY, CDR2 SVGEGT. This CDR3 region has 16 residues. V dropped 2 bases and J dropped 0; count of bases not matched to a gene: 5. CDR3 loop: CASSYEASGNSYEQYF. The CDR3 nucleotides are TGTGCCAGCAGTTACGAGGCTAGCGGGAACTCCTACGAGCAGTACTTC.

The CDR3 DNA follows: TGCGCCAGCAGCTATAGCGGGGGGCAGCCCCAGCATTTT. Translation: CASSYSGGQPQHF. The chain carries TRBV5-1 and TRBJ1-5, with D tentatively TRBD1 (5 bases). V was clipped by 3 bases and J by 7 bases, with 11 bases between them. The CDR3 length is 13 residues. The germline V gene encodes CDR1 SGHRS and CDR2 YFSETQ.

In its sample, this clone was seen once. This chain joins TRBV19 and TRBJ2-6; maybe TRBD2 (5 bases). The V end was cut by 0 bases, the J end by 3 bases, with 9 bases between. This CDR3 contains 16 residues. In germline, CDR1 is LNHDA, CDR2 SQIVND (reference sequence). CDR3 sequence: CASSIDRGYGANVLTF. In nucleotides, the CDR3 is TGTGCCAGTAGTATAGATCGAGGGTATGGGGCCAACGTCCTGACTTTC. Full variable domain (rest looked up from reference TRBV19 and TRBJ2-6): DGGITQSPKYLFRKEGQNVTLSCEQNLNHDAMYWYRQDPGQGLRLIYYSQIVNDFQKGDIAEGYSVSREKKESFPLTVTSAQKNPTAFYLCASSIDRGYGANVLTFGAGSRLTVL.

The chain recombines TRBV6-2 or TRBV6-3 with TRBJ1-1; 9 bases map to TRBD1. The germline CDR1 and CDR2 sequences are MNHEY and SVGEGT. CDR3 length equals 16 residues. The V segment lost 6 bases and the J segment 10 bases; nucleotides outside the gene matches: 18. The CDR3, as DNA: TGTGCCAGCAGCCACATCTCAACGGGACAGGGAGGATCAGCTTTCTTT. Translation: CASSHISTGQGGSAFF.

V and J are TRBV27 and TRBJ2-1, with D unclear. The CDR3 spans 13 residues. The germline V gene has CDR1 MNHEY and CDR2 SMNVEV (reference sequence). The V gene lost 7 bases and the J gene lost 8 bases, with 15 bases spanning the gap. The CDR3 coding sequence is TGTGCCAGCATCCCCTTCGGCCAGGATGAGCAGTTCTTC. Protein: CASIPFGQDEQFF.